Sequencing of this T cell receptor beta chain was carried out in a study of cytotoxic CD8 clonotypes in ibrutinib-treated CLL. TCR beta libraries used roughly 1.9 micrograms of DNA from cryopreserved PBMCs. Trimming left V 3 bases short and J 0 bases short, with 5 bases between. CDR3 size: 14 residues. Germline CDR1 and CDR2: SGHVS and FNYEAQ. Profiled with immunoSEQ multiplex PCR; TCRdb holds only in-frame clones, not every one. The sample carries about 180,000 clones, 84% recorded once. The J gene is TRBJ1-4, the V gene TRBV7-6; the D is unclear. This receptor was taken from a human donor with chronic lymphocytic leukemia. Sequenced here: PBMCs, sampled after 24 months of ibrutinib treatment. CDR3 loop: CASSFSTTNEKLFF. CDR3 coding DNA: TGTGCCAGCAGCTTCTCCACAACTAATGAAAAACTGTTTTTT.